The rows below give T cell receptor beta chains drawn from one sample of a study of OX40 agonist ivuxolimab in advanced cancers. Libraries were prepared by immunoSEQ multiplex PCR; TCRdb keeps only in-frame clonotypes and omits some of them. The sample holds roughly 77,000 clones, 85% seen once. Specimen: CD4+ or CD8+ T cells sorted from blood, collected in a trial of the OX40 agonist ivuxolimab. The source is an adult with an advanced solid tumor such as melanoma, head and neck, liver or kidney cancer. Both conserved end residues are part of each CDR3. A D gene is named only where the DNA matches it firmly. The size field is filled for only some rows; it gives once, few, many or a size class.

d_call j_call clone_size v_call cdr3_nt cdr3_aa
TRBD1 TRBJ2-7 . TRBV27 TGTGCCAGCAGGGCGACAGGGGGACCCTACGAGCAGTACTTC CASRATGGPYEQYF
TRBD1 TRBJ2-7 . TRBV5-1 TGCGCCAGCAGCCTGACAGGGAGCGAGCAGTACTTC CASSLTGSEQYF
TRBD1 TRBJ1-1 . TRBV10-2 TGCGCCAGCAGCCTGTCAGGGGGTGGGGGCACTGAAGCTTTCTTT CASSLSGGGGTEAFF
. TRBJ1-5 . TRBV7-2 TGTGCCAGCAGCCTTTATCAGGTCCGCCTCGAGCCCCAGCATTTT CASSLYQVRLEPQHF
. TRBJ2-7 . TRBV18 TGTGCCAGCTCACCCCCCGCGAATGCCTACGAGCAGTACTTC CASSPPANAYEQYF
. TRBJ2-7 once TRBV28 TGTGCCAGCAGTATCGATACAGGTACCTACGAGCAGTACTTC CASSIDTGTYEQYF
TRBD1 TRBJ1-2 . TRBV2 TGTGCCAGCAGTGAATCCGGGACAGGGCTTGGCTACACCTTC CASSESGTGLGYTF
. TRBJ2-1 . TRBV7-2 TGTGCCAGCAGCTTCTCAGGAATGAGCTCCTACAATGAGCAGTTCTTC CASSFSGMSSYNEQFF
. TRBJ2-3 . TRBV28 TGTGCCAGCAGTTTAGGGTTGGCGAATACGCAGTATTTT CASSLGLANTQYF
. TRBJ1-5 . TRBV6-1 TGTGCCAGCAGTCCCCTCAATCAGCCCCAGCATTTT CASSPLNQPQHF
. TRBJ2-1 . TRBV10-1 TGCGCCAGCAGCAGGGTAAGGGGCTCCTACAATGAGCAGTTCTTC CASSRVRGSYNEQFF
. TRBJ2-7 . TRBV30 TGTGCCTGGCGGGACAAATCTTCCTACGAGCAGTACTTC CAWRDKSSYEQYF
. TRBJ2-5 . TRBV9 TGTGCCAGTCCCCCGGGACTCCGAGGGGAGACCCAGTACTTC CASPPGLRGETQYF
. TRBJ1-5 . TRBV4-1 TGCGCCAGCAGCCAAGGGGGGGGATATAGCAATCAGCCCCAGCATTTT CASSQGGGYSNQPQHF
. TRBJ2-2 . TRBV6-1 TGTGCCAGCAGTGCATTGGGGGCCGGGGAGCTGTTTTTT CASSALGAGELFF
TRBD2 TRBJ2-1 . TRBV28 TGTGCCGCCGGGGGGGCCTGGGGGAATGAGCAGTTCTTC CAAGGAWGNEQFF
TRBD2 TRBJ2-1 . TRBV19 TGTGCCAGTAGTATCAGCGGGGGGGCCCATGAGCAGTTCTTC CASSISGGAHEQFF
. TRBJ2-7 . TRBV11-2 TGTGCCAGCAGTCAAGATGGAGTAGCCTCCTACGAGCAGTACTTC CASSQDGVASYEQYF
TRBD1 TRBJ2-2 . TRBV9 TGTGCCAGCAGCCCCCCGGGACAGGGGGGAACCGGGGAGCTGTTTTTT CASSPPGQGGTGELFF
. TRBJ2-2 . TRBV5-4 TGTGCCAGCAGCCCATCCTACACCGGGGAGCTGTTTTTT CASSPSYTGELFF
. TRBJ1-4 . TRBV10-3 TGTGCCATCAGTGAGGGGAGCAGGCCCCCCGGAGAAAAACTGTTTTTT CAISEGSRPPGEKLFF
. TRBJ1-2 . TRBV7-9 TGTGCCAGCAGCTTAAACTCCCCCGCCTATGGCTACACCTTC CASSLNSPAYGYTF